Sequencing of this T cell receptor (beta chain) was carried out in a study of a mutant IDH1 vaccine in newly diagnosed glioma. Overall study: Vaccine dosing followed radiotherapy by 4-6 weeks, or accompanied temozolomide cycles.

Time point reported: week 11, during vaccination. Every vaccine dose comprised 300 ug of mutant IDH1 20-mer peptide plus topical imiquimod. Germline CDR1 is SEHNR and CDR2 is FQNEAQ (reference sequence). The CDR3 loop spans 14 amino acids. V shed 8 bases, J shed 0 bases, and the junction held 4 bases outside the gene matches. Of note for this clone: Its target is unknown.

The protocol was immunoSEQ multiplex PCR, while the TCRdb copy is restricted to in-frame clones and leaves out a portion. The sample contains 40,000 to 55,000 clones, about 91% of which appear only once. This chain joins TRBV7-9 and TRBJ2-3; 8 bases are a match to TRBD2. This sequence originates from a man aged 45-65 years with glioma. This specimen consisted of PBMCs, obtained from a glioma patient whose treatment included an IDH1 peptide vaccine. CDR3 amino acids: CASLSGGSTDTQYF. In DNA, the CDR3 is TGTGCCAGCCTATCGGGGGGGAGCACAGATACGCAGTATTTT.